The 18 T cell receptor beta chains below come from one sample, sequenced in a study of CD8+ T cells in alopecia areata. Reverse transcription of extracted RNA yielded cDNA, which provided the sequencing template. Profiled with immunoSEQ multiplex PCR; TCRdb holds only in-frame clones, not every one. The table has some 150,000 clones, around 50% seen once. The material was CD8+ T cells sorted from blood, obtained at week 0. The receptors were gathered from a human donor with alopecia areata.

The V gene is TRBV27, the J gene TRBJ1-2; 7 nucleotides line up with TRBD1. The CDR3 covers 16 residues. V gave up 7 bases and J gave up 2 bases; unmatched junction bases: 13. CDR1 is MNHEY and CDR2 is SMNVEV in the germline V gene (reference sequence). Here the CDR3 reads CASTPSQGDRNYGYTF. CDR3 coding DNA: TGTGCCAGCACCCCGTCCCAGGGGGACCGAAACTATGGCTACACCTTC.

This chain uses TRBV30 with TRBJ2-7; the D gene is possibly TRBD1 (7 bases). Trimming cost V 0 bases and J 5 bases, with 11 bases left between them. Germline values: CDR1 GTSNPN, CDR2 SVGIG (reference sequence). This CDR3 is built from 13 residues. CDR3: CAWSVGRGDEQYF. CDR3 in DNA: TGTGCCTGGAGTGTCGGCAGGGGGGACGAGCAGTACTTC.

The chain links TRBV9 to TRBJ2-7; D is perhaps TRBD2 (5 bases). Germline values: CDR1 SGDLS, CDR2 YYNGEE. Trimming stripped 3 bases from V and 2 bases from J, with 12 bases between. The CDR3 consists of 14 residues. CDR3 in amino acids: CASSAGEGPYEQYF. Here the CDR3 DNA reads TGTGCCAGCAGCGCCGGGGAAGGCCCCTACGAGCAGTACTTC.

A remark on this clone: The same CDR3 can be traced to other DNA sequences in this sample. The rearrangement uses TRBV15 and TRBJ1-1; no reliable D call. There are 12 residues in the CDR3. V was clipped by 3 bases and J by 0 bases, with 2 bases between them. Germline-derived CDR1 and CDR2 are LNHNV and YYDKDF (reference sequence). The CDR3 reads CATSRVNTEAFF. In nucleotides, the CDR3 is TGTGCCACCAGCAGGGTGAACACTGAAGCTTTCTTT.

This chain links TRBV30 with TRBJ1-2, with 8 bases that match TRBD1. Germline assignment: CDR1 GTSNPN and CDR2 SVGIG (reference sequence). The CDR3 extends over 15 amino acids. V lost 4 bases, J lost 8 bases, and 15 bases stayed unmatched. CDR3 nucleotides: TGTGCCTGGACCATCGCCGGGACAGGAGCCGGCGGCTACACCTTC. It codes for CAWTIAGTGAGGYTF. Looking up the rest from reference TRBV30 and TRBJ1-2 gives the full variable domain: SQTIHQWPATLVQPVGSPLSLECTVEGTSNPNLYWYRQAAGRGLQLLFYSVGIGQISSEVPQNLSASRPQDRQFILSSKKLLLSDSGFYLCAWTIAGTGAGGYTFGSGTRLTVV.

The V call is TRBV30, the J call TRBJ2-3; weak D call: TRBD2 (5 bases). Germline CDR1 GTSNPN, CDR2 SVGIG (reference sequence). V lost 3 bases, J lost 4 bases, and 11 bases lay in between. This CDR3 comprises 13 residues. The CDR3 region has the DNA TGTGCCTGGAGCCCTGTCGGGGCAGATACGCAGTATTTT. Protein product: CAWSPVGADTQYF.

The gene calls are TRBV5-1 and TRBJ1-1; 10 positions agree with TRBD1. This CDR3 is built from 16 residues. The V gene's germline CDR1 is SGHRS and CDR2 YFSETQ. V shed 0 bases and J 3 bases; nucleotides not matched to a gene: 5. The CDR3 reads CASSLGYGQGDTEAFF. CDR3 DNA sequence: TGCGCCAGCAGCTTGGGCTACGGACAGGGGGACACTGAAGCTTTCTTT.

The chain has TRBV2 and TRBJ2-7; no clear D gene. The germline V gene encodes CDR1 SNHLY and CDR2 FYNNEI. Trimming shortened V by 7 bases and J by 4 bases, and 5 bases separated the two germline ends. This CDR3 is built from 10 residues. CDR3: CASKGYEQYF. CDR3 DNA sequence: TGTGCCAGCAAGGGTTACGAGCAGTACTTC.

The V and J genes are TRBV6-1 and TRBJ2-7; D remains ambiguous. With 2 bases removed from V and 4 bases from J, the gap between germline ends came to 12 bases. The CDR3 has 14 residues. Looked up from germline, CDR1 is MNHNS and CDR2 is SASEGT. CDR3 in DNA: TGTGCCAGCAGTGAATTGGGCGTGCGTTACGAGCAGTACTTC. Amino acid sequence: CASSELGVRYEQYF.

The J gene is TRBJ2-3, the V gene TRBV9; no clear D. Germline CDR1 is SGDLS and CDR2 is YYNGEE. The V end lost 0 bases, the J end lost 0 bases, and 11 bases lay between the germline ends. The CDR3 totals 16 residues. The CDR3 reads CASSVASQESTDTQYF. Written as DNA, the CDR3 is TGTGCCAGCAGCGTAGCTTCCCAGGAGAGCACAGATACGCAGTATTTT.

This clone has only a few counts. The chain links TRBV6-6 to TRBJ2-5; D perhaps matches TRBD2 (5 bases). Germline V CDR1 and CDR2: MNHNY, SVGAGI (reference sequence). The germline V and J ends were trimmed by 2 bases and 3 bases, with 7 bases remaining between them. The CDR3 runs to 13 residues. CDR3 in DNA: TGTGCCAGCAGTTACGCCGGGGAAGAGACCCAGTACTTC. Protein sequence: CASSYAGEETQYF.

The rearrangement uses TRBV11-2 and TRBJ2-1, with D unclear. CDR3 length: 12 amino acids. Trimming stripped 1 base from V and 8 bases from J, with 6 bases between. CDR1 and CDR2 from the germline V gene are SGHAT and FQNNGV. The CDR3 loop is CASSLGVYEQFF. The DNA of the CDR3 is TGTGCCAGCAGCTTAGGGGTATATGAGCAGTTCTTC. Full variable domain (remainder filled in from reference TRBV11-2 and TRBJ2-1): EAGVAQSPRYKIIEKRQSVAFWCNPISGHATLYWYQQILGQGPKLLIQFQNNGVVDDSQLPKDRFSAERLKGVDSTLKIQPAKLEDSAVYLCASSLGVYEQFFGPGTRLTVL.

The rearrangement joins TRBV5-6 to TRBJ2-7; D possibly corresponds to TRBD1 (5 bases). V was clipped by 2 bases and J by 3 bases, with 21 bases between them. There are 17 residues in the CDR3. The germline V gene encodes CDR1 SGHDT and CDR2 YYEEEE. The CDR3 DNA sequence: TGTGCCAGCAGCTTCAGGGAAGGGTATGTTAAGATCTACGAGCAGTACTTC. Residues: CASSFREGYVKIYEQYF.

The chain uses TRBV29-1 and TRBJ2-2, with 7 bases that match TRBD2. CDR3 size: 15 residues. Germline assignment: CDR1 SQVTM and CDR2 ANQGSEA. V shed 3 bases and J 5 bases; nucleotides not matched to a gene: 9. CDR3 DNA: TGCAGCGTTGAGTGGAGCGGGGTCGAGACCGGGGAGCTGTTTTTT. This gives the protein CSVEWSGVETGELFF.

This clone was counted only a few times. The rearrangement links TRBV7-8 to TRBJ2-7; TRBD1 or TRBD2 may be the D gene (6 bases each). Germline CDR1 is SGHVS and CDR2 is FQNEAQ. This CDR3 region has 16 residues. With 2 bases removed from V and 3 bases from J, the gap between germline ends came to 17 bases. The CDR3 bases are TGTGCCAGCAGCTTAAGTGAAGGGGGGTTGAACTACGAGCAGTACTTC. It translates to CASSLSEGGLNYEQYF.

This clone showed up just a few times. The chain combines TRBV6-4 with TRBJ2-1, with TRBD2 matching 7 bases. CDR1 and CDR2 (germline): MRHNA, SNTAGT. CDR3 length equals 12 residues. With 3 bases clipped from V and 7 bases from J, the junction kept 0 bases outside the gene matches. CDR3 in DNA: TGTGCCAGCAGTGATAGCGGGAATGAGCAGTTCTTC. Translating it yields CASSDSGNEQFF.

V gene TRBV5-8 combines with J gene TRBJ2-6, with unresolved D. Trimming removed 0 bases from V and 2 bases from J, with 6 bases in between. Germline V gene lookup returns CDR1 SGHTS and CDR2 YDEGEE. This CDR3 has 15 residues. CDR3 protein: CASSLDRAGANVLTF. DNA of the CDR3: TGTGCCAGCAGCTTGGATCGGGCTGGGGCCAACGTCCTGACTTTC.

The chain employs TRBV15 and TRBJ2-3; D is possibly TRBD2 (6 bases). CDR3 length equals 13 residues. Trimming removed 0 bases from V and 13 bases from J, with 14 bases in between. The V gene's germline CDR1 is LNHNV and CDR2 YYDKDF (reference sequence). CDR3 residues: CATSREVAEREYF. For the CDR3, the DNA is TGTGCCACCAGCAGAGAGGTAGCGGAGAGGGAGTATTTT.